These 31 T cell receptor beta chains were all obtained from the same sample, sequenced in a study of regulatory T cells in long-lasting Graves disease. With iRepertoire HTBI primers and Arm-PCR of CDR3 regions, TCR beta libraries were built. Each CDR3 protein gets one entry after TCRdb re-called the multiplex PCR reads with MiXCR. In the table there are about 560,000 distinct CDR3 sequences, about 16% of which are singletons. Time point specified: newly diagnosed GD, antithyroid drugs for less than 3 months. The TCR library was made from RNA that had been extracted from PBMCs in TRIzol. These same data were also listed under a study on T cells in Graves' hyperthyroidism and ophthalmopathy.

The sequencing used peripheral blood mononuclear cells (PBMCs), collected at new diagnosis, from a patient treated with antithyroid drugs. These receptors originate from a man aged 18-30 years with Graves disease.

This chain connects TRBV11-1 to TRBJ1-1; D is undetermined. This CDR3 has 14 amino acids. CDR1 is SGHAT, CDR2 FQDESV, per germline (reference sequence). Trimming left V 9 bases short and J 3 bases short, with 17 bases between. CDR3 region: CASSLRELDTEAFF. CDR3 DNA: TGTGCCAGTTCTCTAAGGGAGTTGGACACTGAAGCTTTCTTT. Filled out from reference TRBV11-1 and TRBJ1-1, the complete variable domain reads EAEVAQSPRYKITEKSQAVAFWCDPISGHATLYWYRQILGQGPELLVQFQDESVVDDSQLPKDRFSAERLKGVDSTLKIQPAELGDSAMYLCASSLRELDTEAFFGQGTRLTVV.

This clonotype was seen at least ten times. This chain joins TRBV27 and TRBJ2-7, with D unclear. V was clipped by 0 bases and J by 0 bases, with 6 bases between them. CDR3 length: 14 residues. The germline V gene encodes CDR1 MNHEY and CDR2 SMNVEV (reference sequence). The CDR3 DNA follows: TGTGCCAGCAGTTTATCCCCAGTCTCCTACGAGCAGTACTTC. Protein product: CASSLSPVSYEQYF.

This clonotype has a count of ten or more. The V and J genes are TRBV7-2 and TRBJ2-7; 11 bases fit TRBD2. V was clipped by 5 bases and J by 2 bases; unmatched bases: 5. CDR1 and CDR2 (germline): SGHTA, FQGNSA. The CDR3 spans 15 residues. CDR3: CASSAGTSGTYEQYF. The CDR3 bases are TGTGCCAGCAGCGCCGGGACTAGCGGAACCTACGAGCAGTACTTC. Drawing the rest from reference TRBV7-2 and TRBJ2-7, the complete variable domain is GAGVSQSPSNKVTEKGKDVELRCDPISGHTALYWYRQSLGQGLEFLIYFQGNSAPDKSGLPSDRFSAERTGGSVSTLTIQRTQQEDSAVYLCASSAGTSGTYEQYFGPGTRLTVT.

On this clonotype: This likely comes from a read error, as the CDR3 has no conserved phenylalanine or tryptophan at its end. This chain joins TRBV20-1 and TRBJ1-2, with D unclear. Trimming removed 6 bases from V and 6 bases from J, with 8 bases in between. Germline lookup yields CDR1 DFQATT and CDR2 SNEGSKA (reference sequence). CDR3 size: 10 residues. The CDR3 spells CSAIGNGYTL. In DNA, the CDR3 is TGCAGTGCCATTGGAAATGGCTACACCTTA.

This clonotype has a count of ten or more. Sequence at one end of the junction differs from germline and may be a read error. V usage is TRBV20-1 and J usage is TRBJ2-4; TRBD1 matches 9 bases. The CDR3 length is 12 residues. Germline CDR1 is DFQATT and CDR2 is SNEGSKA (reference sequence). The CDR3 region is CSAGDRASVRPF. Here the CDR3 DNA reads TGCAGTGCTGGGGACAGGGCCTCCGTCCGTCCCTTC.

This clonotype has at least ten counts. The chain links TRBV18 to TRBJ2-7; the D gene is possibly TRBD1 (6 bases). V dropped 6 bases and J dropped 3 bases, with 15 bases sitting between them. The CDR3 loop spans 14 amino acids. Germline CDR1 KGHSH, CDR2 LQKENI. CDR3 protein: CASSEGERVYEQYF. CDR3 nucleotide sequence: TGTGCCAGCTCCGAGGGGGAGAGGGTCTACGAGCAGTACTTC.

The chain couples TRBV19 to TRBJ1-1, with D tentatively TRBD1 (5 bases). CDR1 and CDR2 from the germline V gene are LNHDA and SQIVND (reference sequence). Trimming cost V 7 bases and J 0 bases, with 18 bases left between them. This CDR3 spans 16 amino acids. Here the CDR3 reads CASMGGWAGMNTEAFF. As DNA, the CDR3 is TGTGCCAGTATGGGGGGTTGGGCGGGAATGAACACTGAAGCTTTCTTT.

The table lists this clonotype with many counts. The chain recombines TRBV5-1 with TRBJ2-1; perhaps TRBD2 as D (6 bases). The CDR3 runs 16 residues. Germline CDR1 SGHRS, CDR2 YFSETQ. Trimming removed 4 bases from V and 2 bases from J, with 16 bases in between. In DNA, the CDR3 is TGCGCCAGCAGCCCCACTGGCGCGGGAACCTACAATGAGCAGTTCTTC. Protein: CASSPTGAGTYNEQFF.

In its sample, this clonotype was seen a few times. The chain carries TRBV7-9 and TRBJ2-6; maybe TRBD2 (5 bases). This CDR3 is 16 amino acids long. Trimming shortened V by 7 bases and J by 2 bases, and 15 bases separated the two germline ends. The germline V gene encodes CDR1 SEHNR and CDR2 FQNEAQ (reference sequence). As DNA, the CDR3 is TGTGCCAGCAATAGAGGGAAGGAGGCTGGGGCCAACGTCCTGACTTTC. It encodes CASNRGKEAGANVLTF.

This clonotype has a handful of counts. This sequence joins TRBV29-1 and TRBJ1-3; 12 bases match TRBD1. Trimming cost V 7 bases and J 4 bases; bases outside gene matches: 8. Germline V lookup: CDR1 SQVTM, CDR2 ANQGSEA. This CDR3 is built from 15 residues. Written as DNA, the CDR3 is TGCAGCGCCGGGACAGGGGGCGCGAGAGGAAACACCATATATTTT. Translation: CSAGTGGARGNTIYF.

In this sample, this clonotype turned up many times. The chain is built from TRBV2 and TRBJ2-5; D is tentatively TRBD1 or TRBD2 (6 bases each). Germline lookup yields CDR1 SNHLY and CDR2 FYNNEI. The CDR3 consists of 13 residues. V lost 5 bases to trimming and J lost 5 bases, with 12 bases between them. The CDR3 loop reads CASSPGARETQYF. The CDR3 bases are TGTGCCAGCAGTCCGGGGGCCCGGGAGACCCAGTACTTC.

This clonotype was seen ten or more times. This chain uses TRBV10-1 with TRBJ2-2, with D uncertain. CDR1 is WNHNN and CDR2 is SYGVQD in the germline V gene (reference sequence). The V and J ends lost 5 bases and 3 bases respectively, with 10 bases between them. The CDR3 contains 14 residues. CDR3 DNA: TGCGCCAGCAGTCTCGCACGGCACACCGGGGAGCTGTTTTTT. Translation: CASSLARHTGELFF.

The table lists this clonotype with many counts. This chain links TRBV5-4 with TRBJ2-7; possibly TRBD2 for D (6 bases). The CDR3 loop spans 15 amino acids. Germline CDR1 and CDR2: SGHNT and YYREEE (reference sequence). Trimming removed 4 bases from V and 1 base from J, with 15 bases in between. CDR3 DNA sequence: TGTGCCAGCAGCCACGGGGAGCGGGCGTCCTACGAGCAGTACTTC. It is translated as CASSHGERASYEQYF.

In its sample, this clonotype was seen many times. The chain links TRBV3-1 to TRBJ2-3; tentatively, D is TRBD1 (5 bases). The V end was cut by 4 bases, the J end by 2 bases, with 10 bases between. The CDR3 length is 14 residues. Per germline, CDR1 LGHDT and CDR2 YNNKEL (reference sequence). The CDR3 here is CASSLRGPTDTQYF. DNA of the CDR3: TGTGCCAGCAGCCTTAGGGGCCCCACAGATACGCAGTATTTT.

In this sample, this clonotype turned up many times. The genes are TRBV6-1 and TRBJ1-2; D is uncertain. Trimming removed 5 bases from V and 4 bases from J, with 17 bases in between. CDR1 MNHNS and CDR2 SASEGT come from the germline V gene. This CDR3 region has 15 residues. The CDR3 sequence is CASSNTGQQIYGYTF. The CDR3 DNA reads as TGTGCCAGCAGTAACACCGGGCAACAGATCTATGGCTACACCTTC.

The chain is built from TRBV29-1 and TRBJ2-3; no clear D gene. Trimming cost V 4 bases and J 0 bases, with 11 bases left between them. The CDR3 covers 14 residues. Germline V gives CDR1 SQVTM, CDR2 ANQGSEA. DNA for the CDR3: TGCAGCGTTGTCCCAGAAACTAGCACAGATACGCAGTATTTT. Translated, it gives CSVVPETSTDTQYF.

This clonotype was observed many times. The chain recombines TRBV7-9 with TRBJ2-5; D remains unclear. CDR3 length equals 13 residues. With 7 bases removed from V and 1 base from J, the gap between germline ends came to 10 bases. CDR1 SEHNR and CDR2 FQNEAQ come from the germline V gene (reference sequence). CDR3 bases: TGTGCCAGCACCTTGGGTGGCCAAGAGACCCAGTACTTC. This codes for CASTLGGQETQYF.

Remarks on this clonotype: A read error may account for a junction end that differs from germline. V usage is TRBV28 and J usage is TRBJ2-7; TRBD2 matches 13 bases. Germline V gene data show CDR1 as MDHEN and CDR2 as SYDVKM. There are 15 residues in the CDR3. CDR3 nucleotide sequence: TGTGCCAGCGGTTTGGGACTAGCGGGAACTAACGAGCAGTACTTC. Its protein is CASGLGLAGTNEQYF.

This clonotype was detected many times. This chain connects TRBV7-9 to TRBJ2-7, with 16 bases identical to TRBD2. The CDR3 runs to 16 residues. V was clipped by 5 bases and J by 7 bases; unmatched bases: 8. Germline V lookup: CDR1 SEHNR, CDR2 FQNEAQ (reference sequence). The CDR3 sequence: CASSEGLAGGFGEQYF. CDR3 in DNA: TGTGCCAGCAGCGAGGGACTAGCGGGAGGGTTCGGTGAGCAGTACTTC.

V gene TRBV5-1 combines with J gene TRBJ2-7; TRBD1 might be the D (6 bases). V was clipped by 3 bases and J by 3 bases, with 19 bases between them. This CDR3 contains 16 residues. The V gene's germline CDR1 is SGHRS and CDR2 YFSETQ. The CDR3 bases are TGCGCCAGCAGCTCTACTACAGGGCGTTATAGCTACGAGCAGTACTTC. Translating it yields CASSSTTGRYSYEQYF.

This clonotype was seen a few times. The V and J genes are TRBV13 and TRBJ2-7; the D gene is possibly TRBD1 (5 bases). Trimming stripped 4 bases from V and 2 bases from J, with 15 bases between. The CDR3 has 15 residues. Germline CDR1 reads PRHDT; CDR2 reads FYEKMQ (reference sequence). The CDR3 sequence is CASSSAQRGTYEQYF. DNA of the CDR3: TGTGCCAGCAGCTCGGCCCAAAGGGGAACCTACGAGCAGTACTTC.

The chain couples TRBV11-2 to TRBJ1-6; D remains unclear. V was cut by 0 bases and J by 10 bases, with 7 bases left in between. From germline, CDR1 is SGHAT and CDR2 FQNNGV. The CDR3 spans 13 residues. The CDR3 nucleotides are TGTGCCAGCAGCTTAGAAGTGTACTCACCCCTCCACTTT. Encoded protein: CASSLEVYSPLHF.

The chain uses TRBV20-1 and TRBJ2-2, with TRBD2 matching over 14 bases. Germline CDR1 and CDR2: DFQATT and SNEGSKA (reference sequence). The length of the CDR3 is 15 residues. The CDR3 here is CNARTSGRYTGELFF. The CDR3 nucleotides are TGCAATGCCCGGACTAGCGGGAGGTACACCGGGGAGCTGTTTTTT.

In this sample, this clonotype turned up a few times. The chain combines TRBV5-1 with TRBJ2-3, with no clear D. The CDR3 is 15 residues long. V was trimmed by 2 bases and J by 1 base, leaving 11 bases between them. CDR1 is SGHRS and CDR2 is YFSETQ in the germline V gene. The CDR3 sequence is CASSFSVLGTDTQYF. In nucleotides, the CDR3 is TGCGCCAGCAGCTTTTCCGTTCTTGGCACAGATACGCAGTATTTT.

The chain joins TRBV5-8 to TRBJ2-1, with D unclear. The CDR3 runs 8 residues. Trimming left V 5 bases short and J 13 bases short, with 4 bases between. Germline V gene lookup returns CDR1 SGHTS and CDR2 YDEGEE. Here the CDR3 reads CASRTQFF. DNA for the CDR3: TGTGCCAGCAGGACCCAGTTCTTC.

The sample holds a few counts of this clonotype. This rearrangement joins TRBV20-1 to TRBJ1-5; 9 bases map to TRBD1. In germline, CDR1 is DFQATT, CDR2 SNEGSKA (reference sequence). The J segment lost 4 bases and the V segment lost 5 bases, leaving 6 bases of the junction unmatched. This CDR3 contains 14 residues. The CDR3 bases are TGCAGTGCTCGGGACAGGGAATTGAATCAGCCCCAGCATTTT. Residues: CSARDRELNQPQHF.

This clonotype was observed a handful of times. The rearrangement joins TRBV28 to TRBJ2-6; D gene uncertain. This CDR3 has 13 amino acids. Trimming stripped 7 bases from V and 1 base from J, with 5 bases between. The V gene's germline CDR1 is MDHEN and CDR2 SYDVKM. Here the CDR3 reads CASKDSGANVLTF. In DNA form, the CDR3 reads TGTGCCAGCAAGGATTCTGGGGCCAACGTCCTGACTTTC.

This clonotype has just a few counts. This chain uses TRBV5-5 with TRBJ2-7; D gene uncertain. The CDR3 sequence is 13 residues long. The germline V and J ends were trimmed by 2 bases and 4 bases, with 10 bases remaining between them. Looked up from germline, CDR1 is SGHKS and CDR2 is YYEKEE (reference sequence). This CDR3 reads CASSFVSGYEQYF. In DNA form, the CDR3 reads TGTGCCAGCAGCTTCGTCTCGGGTTACGAGCAGTACTTC.

In its sample, this clonotype was seen many times. The CDR3, as DNA: TGTGCCAGCAGGGAGACAGGGGAGAAAGAGACCCAGTACTTC. Its protein is CASRETGEKETQYF. The chain uses TRBV28 and TRBJ2-5; 8 bases are shared with TRBD1. This CDR3 is 14 amino acids long. The V segment lost 6 bases and the J segment 3 bases; nucleotides outside the gene matches: 6. The germline V gene encodes CDR1 MDHEN and CDR2 SYDVKM.

The chain uses TRBV24-1 and TRBJ1-5; D may be TRBD1 (5 bases). Looked up from germline, CDR1 is KGHDR and CDR2 is SFDVKD. Trimming took off 7 bases at V and 1 base at J, with 19 bases between the two ends. This CDR3 spans 17 amino acids. The CDR3 region has the DNA TGTGCCACCAGGGACCAAGGGGCTTTAAGAAGCAATCAGCCCCAGCATTTT. This codes for CATRDQGALRSNQPQHF.

This clonotype was detected a few times. The chain's CDR3 is CASSRPGGYSYNEQFF. CDR3 nucleotides: TGTGCCAGTAGTAGGCCAGGGGGCTACTCCTACAATGAGCAGTTCTTC. The rearrangement links TRBV19 to TRBJ2-1, with 8 bases matching TRBD1. Germline V lookup: CDR1 LNHDA, CDR2 SQIVND (reference sequence). The CDR3 runs to 16 residues. Trimming removed 4 bases from V and 0 bases from J; junction bases left unmatched: 5. Supplemented by reference TRBV19 and TRBJ2-1, the full variable domain reads DGGITQSPKYLFRKEGQNVTLSCEQNLNHDAMYWYRQDPGQGLRLIYYSQIVNDFQKGDIAEGYSVSREKKESFPLTVTSAQKNPTAFYLCASSRPGGYSYNEQFFGPGTRLTVL.